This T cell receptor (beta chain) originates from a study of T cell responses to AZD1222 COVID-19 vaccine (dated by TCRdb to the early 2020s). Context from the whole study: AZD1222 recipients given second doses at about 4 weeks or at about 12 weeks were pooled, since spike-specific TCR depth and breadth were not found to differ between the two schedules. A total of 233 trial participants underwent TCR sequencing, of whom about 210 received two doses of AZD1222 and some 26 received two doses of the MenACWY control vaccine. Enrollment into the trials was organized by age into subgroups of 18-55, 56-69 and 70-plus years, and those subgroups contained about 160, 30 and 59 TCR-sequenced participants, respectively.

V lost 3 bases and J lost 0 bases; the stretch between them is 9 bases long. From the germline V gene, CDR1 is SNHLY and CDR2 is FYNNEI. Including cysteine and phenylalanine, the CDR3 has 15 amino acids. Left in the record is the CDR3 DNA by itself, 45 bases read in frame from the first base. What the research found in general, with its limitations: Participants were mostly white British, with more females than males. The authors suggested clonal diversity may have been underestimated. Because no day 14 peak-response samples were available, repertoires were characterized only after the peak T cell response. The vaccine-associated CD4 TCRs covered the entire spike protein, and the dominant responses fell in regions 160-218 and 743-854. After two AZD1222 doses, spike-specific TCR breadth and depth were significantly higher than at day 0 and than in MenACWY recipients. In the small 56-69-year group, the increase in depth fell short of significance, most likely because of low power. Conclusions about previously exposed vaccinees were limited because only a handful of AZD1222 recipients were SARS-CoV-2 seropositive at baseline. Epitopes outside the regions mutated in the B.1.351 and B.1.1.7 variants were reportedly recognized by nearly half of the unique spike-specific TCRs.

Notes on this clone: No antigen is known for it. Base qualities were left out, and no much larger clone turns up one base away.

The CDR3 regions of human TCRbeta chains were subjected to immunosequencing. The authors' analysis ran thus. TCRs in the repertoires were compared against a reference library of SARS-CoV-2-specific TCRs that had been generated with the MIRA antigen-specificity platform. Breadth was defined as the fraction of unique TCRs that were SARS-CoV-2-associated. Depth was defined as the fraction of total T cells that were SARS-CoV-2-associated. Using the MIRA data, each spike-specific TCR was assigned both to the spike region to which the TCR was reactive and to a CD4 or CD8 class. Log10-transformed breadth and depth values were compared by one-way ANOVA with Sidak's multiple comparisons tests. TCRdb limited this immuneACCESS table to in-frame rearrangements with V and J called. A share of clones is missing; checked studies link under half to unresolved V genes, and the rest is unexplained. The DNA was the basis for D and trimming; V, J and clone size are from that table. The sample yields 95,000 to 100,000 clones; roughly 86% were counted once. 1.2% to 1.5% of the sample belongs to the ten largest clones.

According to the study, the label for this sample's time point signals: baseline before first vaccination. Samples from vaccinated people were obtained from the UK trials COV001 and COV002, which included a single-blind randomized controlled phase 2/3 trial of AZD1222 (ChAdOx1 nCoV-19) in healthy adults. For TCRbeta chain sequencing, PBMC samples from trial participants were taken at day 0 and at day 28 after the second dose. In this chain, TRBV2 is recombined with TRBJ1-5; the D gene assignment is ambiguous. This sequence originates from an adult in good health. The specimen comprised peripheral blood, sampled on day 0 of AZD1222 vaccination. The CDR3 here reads CASSESSNSNQPQHF. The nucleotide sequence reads TGTGCCAGCAGTGAGTCAAGTAATAGCAATCAGCCCCAGCATTTT.